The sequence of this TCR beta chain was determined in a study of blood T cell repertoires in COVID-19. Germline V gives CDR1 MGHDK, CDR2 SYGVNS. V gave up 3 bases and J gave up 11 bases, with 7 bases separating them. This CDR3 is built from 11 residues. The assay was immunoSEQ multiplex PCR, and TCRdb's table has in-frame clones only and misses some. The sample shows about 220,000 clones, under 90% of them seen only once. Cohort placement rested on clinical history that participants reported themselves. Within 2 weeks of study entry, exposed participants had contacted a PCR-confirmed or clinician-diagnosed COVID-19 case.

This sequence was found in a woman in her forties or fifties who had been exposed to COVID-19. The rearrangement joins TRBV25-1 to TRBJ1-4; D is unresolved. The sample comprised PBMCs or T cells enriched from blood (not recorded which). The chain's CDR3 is CASSDSIKLFF. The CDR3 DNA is TGTGCCAGCAGTGATTCAATTAAACTGTTTTTT.